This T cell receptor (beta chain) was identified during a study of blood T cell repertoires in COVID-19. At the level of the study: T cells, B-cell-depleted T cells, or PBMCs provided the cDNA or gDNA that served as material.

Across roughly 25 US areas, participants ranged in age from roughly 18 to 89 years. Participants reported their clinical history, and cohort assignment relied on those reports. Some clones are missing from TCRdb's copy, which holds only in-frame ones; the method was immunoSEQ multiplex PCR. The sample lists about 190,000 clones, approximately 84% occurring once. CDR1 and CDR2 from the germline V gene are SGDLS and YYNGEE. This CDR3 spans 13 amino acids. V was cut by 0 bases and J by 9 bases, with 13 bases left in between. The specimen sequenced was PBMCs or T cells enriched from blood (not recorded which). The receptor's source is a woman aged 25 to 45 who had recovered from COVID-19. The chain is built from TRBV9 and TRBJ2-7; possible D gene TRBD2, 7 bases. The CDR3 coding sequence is TGTGCCAGCAGCGTAGAGGGGGGGCCGGGGCAGTACTTC. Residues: CASSVEGGPGQYF.